Presented here are 7 T cell receptor beta chains from one specimen sequenced in a study of blood T cell repertoires in COVID-19. This table comes from immunoSEQ multiplex PCR, and its TCRdb copy is limited to in-frame clones, with some not included. The table lists 80,000 to 100,000 clones, about 80% of them singletons. Material for sequencing was peripheral blood. The source of these receptors is an older man with acute or convalescent COVID-19.

J is TRBJ2-2 and V is TRBV7-3; 14 nucleotides match TRBD2. The CDR3 runs to 19 residues. The V segment lost 0 bases and the J segment 6 bases; nucleotides outside the gene matches: 9. Germline CDR1 is SGHTA and CDR2 is FQGTGA. The CDR3 DNA sequence: TGTGCCAGCAGCTTAACGACAGTTGGACTAGCGGGAGGCGCCGGGGAGCTGTTTTTT. It translates to CASSLTTVGLAGGAGELFF.

The rearrangement uses TRBV5-6 and TRBJ2-2; the match to TRBD2 covers 7 bases. The CDR3 consists of 13 residues. Trimming at V came to 4 bases and at J to 8 bases, leaving 5 bases not matched to a gene. Germline lookup yields CDR1 SGHDT and CDR2 YYEEEE. The CDR3 sequence is CASSRDYKGELFF. CDR3 in DNA: TGTGCCAGCAGCCGGGACTATAAGGGGGAGCTGTTTTTT.

The chain carries TRBV12-3 or TRBV12-4 and TRBJ1-1; 8 nucleotides line up with TRBD1. The CDR3 covers 13 residues. The junction had 3 bases not matched to a gene; V was cut back by 5 bases and J by 4 bases. CDR3 residues: CASSRRGPTEAFF. CDR3 coding DNA: TGTGCCAGCAGTCGCAGGGGGCCCACTGAAGCTTTCTTT.

The V call is TRBV28, the J call TRBJ1-2; 10 nucleotides line up with TRBD1. Germline values: CDR1 MDHEN, CDR2 SYDVKM. The CDR3 loop spans 14 amino acids. Trimming cost V 3 bases and J 5 bases; bases outside gene matches: 3. DNA for the CDR3: TGTGCCAGCAGTTTGGGGACAGGGGATTATGGCTACACCTTC. Translated, it gives CASSLGTGDYGYTF.

The J gene is TRBJ2-3, the V gene TRBV5-1; 9 nucleotides align to TRBD1. The CDR3 has 17 amino acids. The trim removed 1 base at V and 2 bases at J, leaving 8 bases unmatched. Per germline, CDR1 SGHRS and CDR2 YFSETQ. CDR3 DNA: TGCGCCAGCAGCTTGTCCGGACAGGGGTTCACCACAGATACGCAGTATTTT. It translates to CASSLSGQGFTTDTQYF.

The chain is built from TRBV7-8 and TRBJ2-1; a weak D match, TRBD2 (6 bases). Germline assignment: CDR1 SGHVS and CDR2 FQNEAQ. CDR3 length equals 16 residues. V was trimmed by 5 bases and J by 2 bases, leaving 16 bases between them. The CDR3 sequence: CASSPPGGETYNEQFF. In nucleotides, the CDR3 is TGTGCCAGCAGCCCCCCCGGGGGAGAGACCTACAATGAGCAGTTCTTC.

The gene calls are TRBV11-3 and TRBJ1-1, with a weak D call TRBD1 (5 bases). Deletions cut 1 base from V and 1 base from J, with 7 bases between. The germline V gene encodes CDR1 SGHNT and CDR2 YENEEA. CDR3 size: 14 residues. The CDR3 DNA reads as TGTGCCAGCAGCTTAGTTGGACAGAACACTGAAGCTTTCTTT. Protein: CASSLVGQNTEAFF.